A selection of T cell receptor beta chains follows, all from one sample in a study of OX40 agonist ivuxolimab in advanced cancers. Data came from immunoSEQ multiplex PCR; TCRdb stores just in-frame clones and leaves some out. The table includes 65,000 to 85,000 clones, about 87% detected once. Sequenced here: CD4+ or CD8+ T cells sorted from blood, sampled in a trial of the OX40 agonist ivuxolimab. The receptors derive from an adult with an advanced solid tumor such as melanoma, head and neck, liver or kidney cancer. Each CDR3 is given with its conserved first and last residue. A D gene is named only where the DNA matches it firmly. Rows may omit the clone size; those that give it use once, few, many or a size class.

clone_size,d_call,v_call,j_call,cdr3_aa,cdr3_nt
.,TRBD1,TRBV28,TRBJ1-4,CASRTGVANEKLFF,TGTGCCAGCAGGACAGGGGTAGCTAATGAAAAACTGTTTTTT
.,TRBD1,TRBV30,TRBJ2-2,CAWTGTGKPGELFF,TGTGCCTGGACCGGGACAGGGAAACCCGGGGAGCTGTTTTTT
.,.,TRBV30,TRBJ2-7,CAWRGTGSSYEQYF,TGTGCCTGGAGGGGCACAGGAAGCTCCTACGAGCAGTACTTC
.,TRBD2,TRBV9,TRBJ2-3,CASSPPTSGSPDTQYF,TGTGCCAGCAGCCCACCGACTAGCGGGAGCCCAGATACGCAGTATTTT
.,TRBD2,TRBV10-1,TRBJ2-7,CASSERPSGFYEQYF,TGCGCCAGCAGTGAGAGGCCTAGCGGATTTTACGAGCAGTACTTC
.,TRBD1,TRBV28,TRBJ1-4,CASSQGAGTGEEKLFF,TGTGCCAGCAGCCAAGGGGCCGGGACAGGGGAAGAAAAACTGTTTTTT
.,TRBD2,TRBV18,TRBJ2-1,CASSPTSGRNNEQFF,TGTGCCAGCTCACCGACTAGCGGGAGGAACAATGAGCAGTTCTTC
.,.,TRBV9,TRBJ1-2,CASSVSPDSNYGYTF,TGTGCCAGCAGCGTAAGTCCGGACAGCAACTATGGCTACACCTTC
.,.,TRBV4-2,TRBJ2-5,CASSPSSPQETQYF,TGTGCCAGCAGCCCTTCGTCGCCTCAAGAGACCCAGTACTTC
.,.,TRBV7-3,TRBJ2-3,CASSPGRDTQYF,TGTGCCAGCAGCCCCGGTAGAGATACGCAGTATTTT
.,.,TRBV7-2,TRBJ2-7,CASSLEPDSSYEQYF,TGTGCCAGCAGCTTAGAACCGGACAGTTCCTACGAGCAGTACTTC
once,.,TRBV19,TRBJ1-5,CASRLKQGANQPQHF,TGTGCCAGTAGGCTGAAACAGGGAGCCAATCAGCCCCAGCATTTT
.,.,TRBV9,TRBJ2-5,CASSVGLGAETQYF,TGTGCCAGCAGCGTAGGTCTAGGGGCGGAGACCCAGTACTTC
once,.,TRBV27,TRBJ2-7,CASRTLDGYEQYF,TGTGCCAGCAGGACTTTGGATGGCTACGAGCAGTACTTC
once,TRBD2,TRBV18,TRBJ2-2,CASSPPGLGSGELFF,TGTGCCAGCTCACCACCGGGACTAGGGTCCGGGGAGCTGTTTTTT
.,TRBD2,TRBV10-3,TRBJ2-1,CAISETRLAGVYEQFF,TGTGCCATCAGTGAGACCCGACTAGCGGGAGTGTATGAGCAGTTCTTC
.,.,TRBV4-1,TRBJ2-1,CASSQVGGLYNEQFF,TGCGCCAGCAGCCAAGTCGGAGGGCTTTACAATGAGCAGTTCTTC
once,.,TRBV30,TRBJ1-5,CAWSGSGASQPQHF,TGTGCCTGGAGTGGGAGCGGGGCGTCTCAGCCCCAGCATTTT
medium-sized,.,TRBV10-2,TRBJ1-1,CASSESSGVSWNTEAFF,TGCGCCAGCAGTGAGTCGTCGGGGGTAAGTTGGAACACTGAAGCTTTCTTT
few,.,TRBV15,TRBJ2-3,CATSRGSTGTDTQYF,TGTGCCACCAGCAGAGGGTCCACAGGCACAGATACGCAGTATTTT
.,TRBD2,TRBV6-1,TRBJ2-1,CASSDIQLAGIYNEQFF,TGTGCCAGCAGTGATATACAATTAGCGGGAATCTACAATGAGCAGTTCTTC
.,TRBD1,TRBV5-1,TRBJ1-2,CASSLDRGSVGYTF,TGCGCCAGCAGCTTGGACAGGGGCTCCGTGGGCTACACCTTC
.,.,TRBV7-2,TRBJ1-1,CASSVRRTANTEAFF,TGTGCCAGCAGCGTTAGGCGGACAGCGAACACTGAAGCTTTCTTT
.,.,TRBV27,TRBJ2-2,CASRPIQIRGDTGELFF,TGTGCCAGCAGACCCATCCAGATTAGAGGGGACACCGGGGAGCTGTTTTTT
.,TRBD1,TRBV7-8,TRBJ1-1,CASSMRQGSLGIGNTEAFF,TGTGCCAGCAGCATGAGACAGGGTTCCCTTGGGATTGGGAACACTGAAGCTTTCTTT